This passage covers 8 T cell receptor beta chains from one sample sequenced in a study of shared clonotypes between healthy human individuals. TCRdb's copy holds only in-frame clones and misses some; the assay was immunoSEQ multiplex PCR. Counted here are approximately 320,000 clones, 80% to 90% occurring once; the ten biggest clones make up about a sixth. The sample consisted of memory CD8+ T cells sorted from blood. Subset described: CD45RO+ cells pooled with CCR7-negative TemRA cells. Receptor source: a man aged 18 to 29 in good health.

V gene TRBV10-1 combines with J gene TRBJ2-5, with a weak D call TRBD1 (6 bases). The CDR3 runs to 14 residues. Germline CDR1 and CDR2: WNHNN and SYGVQD (reference sequence). V lost 6 bases, J lost 5 bases, and 16 bases lay in between. CDR3 region: CASSPAQGRETQYF. CDR3 sequence (DNA): TGCGCCAGCAGCCCAGCACAGGGCCGGGAGACCCAGTACTTC.

The V gene is TRBV6-5, the J gene TRBJ2-2; D remains unclear. V was clipped by 0 bases and J by 7 bases, with 6 bases between them. The CDR3 has 13 residues. The germline V gene encodes CDR1 MNHEY and CDR2 SVGAGI. Here the CDR3 DNA reads TGTGCCAGCAGTTACTCATACGTCGGGGAGCTGTTTTTT. As protein: CASSYSYVGELFF.

The table lists this clone with a count of one. The chain has TRBV27 and TRBJ2-1; 7 bases are a match to TRBD1. CDR3 length: 19 amino acids. The J segment lost 5 bases and the V segment lost 3 bases, leaving 19 bases of the junction unmatched. Germline CDR1 reads MNHEY; CDR2 reads SMNVEV (reference sequence). CDR3: CASSFLTANRGGTNNEQFF. For the CDR3, the DNA is TGTGCCAGCAGTTTCCTTACCGCGAACAGGGGCGGTACTAACAATGAGCAGTTCTTC.

In DNA form, the CDR3 reads TGCGCCAGCAGCCTTAAGGAACAGGGTTCTGAAAAACTGTTTTTT. Protein product: CASSLKEQGSEKLFF. The chain joins TRBV4-1 to TRBJ1-4; possible D gene TRBD1, 6 bases. The CDR3 is made up of 15 amino acids. CDR1 MGHRA and CDR2 YSYEKL come from the germline V gene. V lost 4 bases and J 7 bases, leaving 16 bases between the germline ends.

The J gene is TRBJ2-7, the V gene TRBV19, with D perhaps TRBD1 (5 bases). Germline assignment: CDR1 LNHDA and CDR2 SQIVND (reference sequence). There are 14 residues in the CDR3. V gave up 9 bases and J gave up 5 bases, with 20 bases separating them. The CDR3 spells CASTSGWGRDEQYF. The CDR3 bases are TGTGCCAGCACAAGTGGGTGGGGCAGAGACGAGCAGTACTTC. The full variable domain, completed using reference TRBV19 and TRBJ2-7, is DGGITQSPKYLFRKEGQNVTLSCEQNLNHDAMYWYRQDPGQGLRLIYYSQIVNDFQKGDIAEGYSVSREKKESFPLTVTSAQKNPTAFYLCASTSGWGRDEQYFGPGTRLTVT.

The V call is TRBV5-6, the J call TRBJ1-2, with D perhaps matching TRBD1 (5 bases). V was pared by 0 bases and J by 4 bases, with 19 bases between. This CDR3 is 17 amino acids long. Germline values: CDR1 SGHDT, CDR2 YYEEEE. As DNA, the CDR3 is TGTGCCAGCAGCTTGGTCGGACATGGCAGTTCCTTCTATGGCTACACCTTC. Protein product: CASSLVGHGSSFYGYTF.

This chain uses TRBV30 with TRBJ2-7; a weak D match, TRBD1 (5 bases). Trimming stripped 5 bases from V and 0 bases from J, with 14 bases between. Germline CDR1 and CDR2: GTSNPN and SVGIG (reference sequence). CDR3 length equals 14 residues. The CDR3 protein is CAWGSLDNSYEQYF. CDR3 nucleotide sequence: TGTGCCTGGGGTTCCCTGGACAACTCCTACGAGCAGTACTTC.

V usage is TRBV6-1 and J usage is TRBJ1-5, with 7 bases identical to TRBD1. Germline assignment: CDR1 MNHNS and CDR2 SASEGT. CDR3 length equals 16 residues. V was clipped by 0 bases and J by 8 bases; unmatched bases: 10. For the CDR3, the DNA is TGTGCCAGCAGTGAAGCAGGGACAGTCACGATGGAGCCCCAGCATTTT. This gives the protein CASSEAGTVTMEPQHF.